The sample holds a few counts of the clone carrying this T cell receptor (beta chain). This entry is derived from a study of blood T cell repertoires in COVID-19. Profiling relied on immunoSEQ multiplex PCR, and the TCRdb table lists in-frame clones only, not all of them. The sample holds some 120,000 clones; around 80% are singletons and the top ten take around 0.77%. CDR3 size: 14 residues. Germline V gene data show CDR1 as SGHVS and CDR2 as FNYEAQ. V lost 4 bases and J lost 6, with 12 bases in between. Sequences were obtained from peripheral blood. The rearrangement uses TRBV7-6 and TRBJ2-2, with a tentative D call TRBD1 (6 bases). This sequence originates from a woman aged 65 to 85 with acute or convalescent COVID-19. The CDR3, as DNA: TGTGCCAGCAGCTCCACCCAGGGGCCCGGGGAGCTGTTTTTT. The encoded protein is CASSSTQGPGELFF.